The text below deals with one T cell receptor (beta chain). This CDR3 is 15 amino acids long. Looked up from germline, CDR1 is LNHNV and CDR2 is YYDKDF (reference sequence). Trimming stripped 1 base from V and 5 bases from J, with 15 bases between. This sample was included in a study of blood T cell repertoires in COVID-19. As for the study in general: Samples of COVID-19 (acute and convalescent) were obtained from the United States, Italy and Spain. PBMCs, B-cell-depleted T cells, or T cells were the source of the cDNA or gDNA that made up the material.

As processed by the authors: Quantification of nucleated cells was approximated via reference gene primer amplification. The protocol was immunoSEQ multiplex PCR, while the TCRdb copy is restricted to in-frame clones and leaves out a portion. V and J calls and clone size come straight from that table; D and trimming were deduced from the DNA. The table has fewer than 80,000 clones, around 87% seen once. The sequencing input was peripheral blood. This sequence originates from a man in his 70s with acute or convalescent COVID-19. V gene TRBV15 combines with J gene TRBJ2-7; weak D call: TRBD1 (8 bases). This CDR3 is CATSRVTGGVDEQYF. The CDR3 DNA reads TGTGCCACCAGCAGAGTTACAGGGGGGGTTGACGAGCAGTACTTC.